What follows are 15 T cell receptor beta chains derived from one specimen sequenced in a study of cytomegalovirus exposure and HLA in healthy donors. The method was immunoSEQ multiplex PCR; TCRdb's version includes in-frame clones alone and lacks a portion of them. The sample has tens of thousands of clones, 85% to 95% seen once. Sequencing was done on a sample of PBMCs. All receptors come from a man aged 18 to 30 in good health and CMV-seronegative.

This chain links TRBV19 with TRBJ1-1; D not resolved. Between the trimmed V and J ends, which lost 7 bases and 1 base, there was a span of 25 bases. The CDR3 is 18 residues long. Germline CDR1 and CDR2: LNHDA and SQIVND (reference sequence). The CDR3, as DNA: TGTGCCAGTACATCAATGGGATTACGTGCGGGTACGAACACTGAAGCTTTCTTT. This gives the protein CASTSMGLRAGTNTEAFF.

This chain's CDR3 is CASTPGLAGSYEQYF. The CDR3 nucleotides read TGTGCCAGCACCCCGGGACTAGCGGGCTCCTACGAGCAGTACTTC. This chain links TRBV6-1 with TRBJ2-7, with 12 bases identical to TRBD2. From germline, CDR1 is MNHNS and CDR2 SASEGT. This CDR3 region has 15 residues. Unmatched junction bases numbered 4, after V lost 7 bases and J lost 0 bases.

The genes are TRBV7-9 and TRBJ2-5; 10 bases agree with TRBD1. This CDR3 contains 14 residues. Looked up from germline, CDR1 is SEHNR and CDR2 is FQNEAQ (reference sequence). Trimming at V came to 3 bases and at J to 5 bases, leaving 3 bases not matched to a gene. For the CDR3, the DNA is TGTGCCAGCAGCTTGGGGACAGGGGCCGAGACCCAGTACTTC. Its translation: CASSLGTGAETQYF.

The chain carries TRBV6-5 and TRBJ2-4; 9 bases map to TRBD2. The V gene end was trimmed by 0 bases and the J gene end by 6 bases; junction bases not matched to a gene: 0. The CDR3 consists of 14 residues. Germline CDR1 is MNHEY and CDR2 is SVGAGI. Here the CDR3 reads CASSYSSGGNIQYF. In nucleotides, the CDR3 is TGTGCCAGCAGTTACTCTAGCGGGGGAAACATTCAGTACTTC.

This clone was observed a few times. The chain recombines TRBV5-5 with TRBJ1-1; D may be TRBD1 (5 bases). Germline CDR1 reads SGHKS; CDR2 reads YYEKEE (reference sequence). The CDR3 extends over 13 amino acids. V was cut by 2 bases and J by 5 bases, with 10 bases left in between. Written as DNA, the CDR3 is TGTGCCAGCAGCTTAACAGGTAAAACTGAAGCTTTCTTT. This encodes CASSLTGKTEAFF.

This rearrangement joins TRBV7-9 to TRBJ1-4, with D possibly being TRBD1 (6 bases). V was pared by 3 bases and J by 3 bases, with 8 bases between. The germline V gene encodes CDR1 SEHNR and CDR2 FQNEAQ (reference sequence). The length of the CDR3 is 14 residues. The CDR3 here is CASSLGAANEKLFF. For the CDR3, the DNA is TGTGCCAGCAGCTTGGGGGCGGCTAATGAAAAACTGTTTTTT. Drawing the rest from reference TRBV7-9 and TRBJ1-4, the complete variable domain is DTGVSQNPRHKITKRGQNVTFRCDPISEHNRLYWYRQTLGQGPEFLTYFQNEAQLEKSRLLSDRFSAERPKGSFSTLEIQRTEQGDSAMYLCASSLGAANEKLFFGSGTQLSVL.

In DNA, the CDR3 is TGTGCCTGGAGTGTACAGACTAACTATGGCTACACCTTC. Translating it yields CAWSVQTNYGYTF. The V and J genes are TRBV30 and TRBJ1-2, with unresolved D. Trimming removed 0 bases at V and 0 bases at J, with 5 bases between. From germline, CDR1 is GTSNPN and CDR2 SVGIG (reference sequence). The CDR3 runs 13 residues.

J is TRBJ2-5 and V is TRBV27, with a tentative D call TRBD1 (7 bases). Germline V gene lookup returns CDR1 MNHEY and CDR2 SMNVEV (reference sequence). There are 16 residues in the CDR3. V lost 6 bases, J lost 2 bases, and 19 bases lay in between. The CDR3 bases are TGTGCCAGCAGCCATAGACTAGGACAGGAACAAGAGACCCAGTACTTC. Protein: CASSHRLGQEQETQYF.

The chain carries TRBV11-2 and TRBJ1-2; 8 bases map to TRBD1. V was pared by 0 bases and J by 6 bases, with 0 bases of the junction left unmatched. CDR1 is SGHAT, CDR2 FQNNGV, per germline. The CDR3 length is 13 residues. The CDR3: CASSLETGDGYTF. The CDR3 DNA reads TGTGCCAGCAGCTTAGAGACAGGGGATGGCTACACCTTC. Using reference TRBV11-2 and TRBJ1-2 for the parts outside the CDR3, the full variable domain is EAGVAQSPRYKIIEKRQSVAFWCNPISGHATLYWYQQILGQGPKLLIQFQNNGVVDDSQLPKDRFSAERLKGVDSTLKIQPAKLEDSAVYLCASSLETGDGYTFGSGTRLTVV.

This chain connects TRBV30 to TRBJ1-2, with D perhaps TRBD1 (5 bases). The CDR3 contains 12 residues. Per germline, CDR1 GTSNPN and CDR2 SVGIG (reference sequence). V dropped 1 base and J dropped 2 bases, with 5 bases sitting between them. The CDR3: CAWSAGNYGYTF. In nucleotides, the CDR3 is TGTGCCTGGAGTGCAGGGAACTATGGCTACACCTTC.

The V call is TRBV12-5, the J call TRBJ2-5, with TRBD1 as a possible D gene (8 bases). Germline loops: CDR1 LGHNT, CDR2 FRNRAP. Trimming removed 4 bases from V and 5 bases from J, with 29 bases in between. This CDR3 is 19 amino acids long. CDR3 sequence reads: CASGSHENATGGVWETQYF. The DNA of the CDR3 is TGTGCTAGTGGTTCCCACGAAAACGCCACAGGGGGGGTATGGGAGACCCAGTACTTC.

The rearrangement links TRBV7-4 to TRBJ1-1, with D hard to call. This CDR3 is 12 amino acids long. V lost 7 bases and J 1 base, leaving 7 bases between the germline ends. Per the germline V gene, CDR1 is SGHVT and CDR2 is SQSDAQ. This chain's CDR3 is CASTYRNTEAFF. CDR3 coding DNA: TGTGCCAGCACCTACCGGAACACTGAAGCTTTCTTT.

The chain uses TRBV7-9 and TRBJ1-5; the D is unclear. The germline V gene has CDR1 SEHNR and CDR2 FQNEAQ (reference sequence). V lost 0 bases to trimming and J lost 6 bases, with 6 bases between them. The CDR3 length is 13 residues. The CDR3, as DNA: TGTGCCAGCAGCTTAGCGTCCGGTCAGCCCCAGCATTTT. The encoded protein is CASSLASGQPQHF.

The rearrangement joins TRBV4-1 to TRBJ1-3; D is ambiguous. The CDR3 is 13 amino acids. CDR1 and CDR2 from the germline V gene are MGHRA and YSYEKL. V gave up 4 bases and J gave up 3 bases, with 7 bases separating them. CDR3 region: CASSPSYGNTIYF. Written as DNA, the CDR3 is TGCGCCAGCAGCCCAAGCTATGGAAACACCATATATTTT.

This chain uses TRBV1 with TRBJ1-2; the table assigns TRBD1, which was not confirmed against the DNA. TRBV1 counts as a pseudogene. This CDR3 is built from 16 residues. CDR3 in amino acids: CTSSQDSRQAFHGYTF. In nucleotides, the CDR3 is TGCACCAGCAGCCAAGATTCAAGACAGGCTTTTCACGGCTACACCTTC.